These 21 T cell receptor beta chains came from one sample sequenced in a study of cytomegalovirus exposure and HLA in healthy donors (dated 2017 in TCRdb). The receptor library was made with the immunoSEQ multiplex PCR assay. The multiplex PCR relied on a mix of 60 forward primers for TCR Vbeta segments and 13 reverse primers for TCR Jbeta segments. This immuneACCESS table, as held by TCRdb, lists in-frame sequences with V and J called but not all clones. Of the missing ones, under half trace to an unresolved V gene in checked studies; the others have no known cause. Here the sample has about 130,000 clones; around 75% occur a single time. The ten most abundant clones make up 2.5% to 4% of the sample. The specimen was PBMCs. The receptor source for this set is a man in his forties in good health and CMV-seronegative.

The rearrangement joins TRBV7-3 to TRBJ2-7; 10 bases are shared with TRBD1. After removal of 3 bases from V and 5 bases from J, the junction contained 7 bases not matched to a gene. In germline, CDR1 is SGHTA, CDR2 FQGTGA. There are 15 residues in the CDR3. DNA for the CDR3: TGTGCCAGCAGCTTGACCGGGACAGGGGCCCACGAGCAGTACTTC. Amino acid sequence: CASSLTGTGAHEQYF.

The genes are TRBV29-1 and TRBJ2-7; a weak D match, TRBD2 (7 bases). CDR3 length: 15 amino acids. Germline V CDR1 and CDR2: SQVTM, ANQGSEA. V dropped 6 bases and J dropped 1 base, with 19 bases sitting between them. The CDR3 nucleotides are TGCAGCGTCAAGGGGGGGGGTCCAACTTCCTACGAGCAGTACTTC. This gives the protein CSVKGGGPTSYEQYF.

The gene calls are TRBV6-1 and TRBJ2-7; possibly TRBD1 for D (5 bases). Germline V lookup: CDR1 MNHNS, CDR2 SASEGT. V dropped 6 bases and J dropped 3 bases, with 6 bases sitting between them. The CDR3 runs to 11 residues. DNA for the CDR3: TGTGCCAGCAGAGGGGTCTACGAGCAGTACTTC. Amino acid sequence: CASRGVYEQYF.

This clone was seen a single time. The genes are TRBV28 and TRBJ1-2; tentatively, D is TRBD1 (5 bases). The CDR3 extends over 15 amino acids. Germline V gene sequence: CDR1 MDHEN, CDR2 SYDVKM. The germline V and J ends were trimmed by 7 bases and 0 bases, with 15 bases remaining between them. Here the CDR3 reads CASKGGGSANYGYTF. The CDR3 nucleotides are TGTGCCAGCAAAGGCGGGGGGAGTGCTAACTATGGCTACACCTTC.

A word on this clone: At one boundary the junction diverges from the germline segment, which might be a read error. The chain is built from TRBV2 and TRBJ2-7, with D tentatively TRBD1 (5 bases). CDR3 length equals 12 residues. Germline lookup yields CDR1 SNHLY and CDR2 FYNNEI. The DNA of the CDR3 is TGTGCCAGCAGAACTGACAGTTCCCCCAGGAGTTTC. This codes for CASRTDSSPRSF.

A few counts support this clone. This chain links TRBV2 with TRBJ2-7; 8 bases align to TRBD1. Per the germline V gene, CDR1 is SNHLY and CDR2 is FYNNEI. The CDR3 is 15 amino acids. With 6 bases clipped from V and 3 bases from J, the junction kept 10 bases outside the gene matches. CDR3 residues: CASRNRGTGDYEQYF. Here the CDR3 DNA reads TGTGCCAGCAGAAATAGGGGGACAGGAGACTACGAGCAGTACTTC.

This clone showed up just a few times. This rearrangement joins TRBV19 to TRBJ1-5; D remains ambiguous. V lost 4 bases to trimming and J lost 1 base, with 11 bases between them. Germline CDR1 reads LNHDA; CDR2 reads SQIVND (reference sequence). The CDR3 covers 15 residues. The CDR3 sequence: CASSTNEESNQPQHF. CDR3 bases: TGTGCCAGTAGTACCAACGAGGAGAGCAATCAGCCCCAGCATTTT.

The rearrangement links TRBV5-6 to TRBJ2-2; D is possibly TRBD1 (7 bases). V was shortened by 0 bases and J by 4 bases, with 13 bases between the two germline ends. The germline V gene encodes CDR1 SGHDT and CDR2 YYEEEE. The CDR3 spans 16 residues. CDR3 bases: TGTGCCAGCAGCTTGGCCAGGCAGGGGGGCACCGGGGAGCTGTTTTTT. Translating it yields CASSLARQGGTGELFF.

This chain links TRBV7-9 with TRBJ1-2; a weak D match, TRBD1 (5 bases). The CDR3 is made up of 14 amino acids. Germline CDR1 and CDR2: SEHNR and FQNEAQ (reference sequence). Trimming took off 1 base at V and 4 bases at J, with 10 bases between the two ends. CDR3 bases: TGTGCCAGCAGCTTAGTCCGGGGGGGCTATGGCTACACCTTC. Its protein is CASSLVRGGYGYTF.

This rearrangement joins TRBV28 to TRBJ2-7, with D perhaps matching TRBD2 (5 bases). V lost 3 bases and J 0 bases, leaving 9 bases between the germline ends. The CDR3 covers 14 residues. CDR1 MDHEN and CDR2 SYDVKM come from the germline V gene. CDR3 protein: CASSFVGSSYEQYF. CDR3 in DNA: TGTGCCAGCAGTTTTGTGGGGAGCTCCTACGAGCAGTACTTC.

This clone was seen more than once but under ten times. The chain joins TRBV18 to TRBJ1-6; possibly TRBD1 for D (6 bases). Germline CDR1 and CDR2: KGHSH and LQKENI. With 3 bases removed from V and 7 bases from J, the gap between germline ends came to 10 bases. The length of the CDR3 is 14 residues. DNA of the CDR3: TGTGCCAGCTCACCGAGGACAGCGAATTCACCCCTCCACTTT. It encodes CASSPRTANSPLHF.

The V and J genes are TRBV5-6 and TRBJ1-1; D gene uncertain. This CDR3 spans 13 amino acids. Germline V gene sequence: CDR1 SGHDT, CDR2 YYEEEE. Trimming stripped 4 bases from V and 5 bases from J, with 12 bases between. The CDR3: CASSRKERTEAFF. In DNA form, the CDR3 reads TGTGCCAGCAGCCGAAAAGAGCGGACTGAAGCTTTCTTT.

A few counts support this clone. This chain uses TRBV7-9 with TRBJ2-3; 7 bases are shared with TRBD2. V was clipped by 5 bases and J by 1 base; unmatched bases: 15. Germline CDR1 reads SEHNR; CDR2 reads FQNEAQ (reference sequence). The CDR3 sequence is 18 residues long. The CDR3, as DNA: TGTGCCAGCAGCCCACCGAGGAGTCCGGGAGGCGGCACAGATACGCAGTATTTT. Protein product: CASSPPRSPGGGTDTQYF. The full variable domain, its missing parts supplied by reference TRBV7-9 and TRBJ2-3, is DTGVSQNPRHKITKRGQNVTFRCDPISEHNRLYWYRQTLGQGPEFLTYFQNEAQLEKSRLLSDRFSAERPKGSFSTLEIQRTEQGDSAMYLCASSPPRSPGGGTDTQYFGPGTRLTVL.

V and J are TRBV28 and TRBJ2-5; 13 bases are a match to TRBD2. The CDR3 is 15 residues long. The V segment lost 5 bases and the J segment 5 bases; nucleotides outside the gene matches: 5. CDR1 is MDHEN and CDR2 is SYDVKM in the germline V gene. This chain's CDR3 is CASSQTSGRSETQYF. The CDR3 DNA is TGTGCCAGCAGTCAGACTAGCGGGAGGTCGGAGACCCAGTACTTC. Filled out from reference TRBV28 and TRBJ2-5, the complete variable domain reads DVKVTQSSRYLVKRTGEKVFLECVQDMDHENMFWYRQDPGLGLRLIYFSYDVKMKEKGDIPEGYSVSREKKERFSLILESASTNQTSMYLCASSQTSGRSETQYFGPGTRLLVL.

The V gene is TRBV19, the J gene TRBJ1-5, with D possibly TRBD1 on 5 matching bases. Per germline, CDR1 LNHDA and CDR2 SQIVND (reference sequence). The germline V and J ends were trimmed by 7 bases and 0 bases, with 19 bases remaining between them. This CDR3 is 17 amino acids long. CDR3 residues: CASIGVASTYSNQPQHF. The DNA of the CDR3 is TGTGCCAGTATAGGGGTTGCGTCAACATATAGCAATCAGCCCCAGCATTTT.

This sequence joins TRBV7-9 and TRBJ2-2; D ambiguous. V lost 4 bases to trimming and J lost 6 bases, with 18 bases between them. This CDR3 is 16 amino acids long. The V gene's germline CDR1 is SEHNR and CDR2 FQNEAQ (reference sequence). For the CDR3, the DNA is TGTGCCAGCAGCTCCCCTGGTTCGAGGTGGGCCGGGGAGCTGTTTTTT. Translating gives CASSSPGSRWAGELFF.

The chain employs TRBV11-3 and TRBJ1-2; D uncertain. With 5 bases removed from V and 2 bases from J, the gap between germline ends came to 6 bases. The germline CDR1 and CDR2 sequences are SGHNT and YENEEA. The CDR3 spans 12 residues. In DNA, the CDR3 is TGTGCCAGCAGCCGCGAGAACTATGGCTACACCTTC. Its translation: CASSRENYGYTF.

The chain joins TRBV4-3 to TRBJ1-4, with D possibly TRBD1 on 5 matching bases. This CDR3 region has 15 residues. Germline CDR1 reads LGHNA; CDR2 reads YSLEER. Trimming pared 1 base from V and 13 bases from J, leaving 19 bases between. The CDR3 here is CASSQVQHAQDRLFF. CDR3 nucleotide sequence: TGCGCCAGCAGCCAAGTTCAGCACGCGCAAGACAGACTGTTTTTT.

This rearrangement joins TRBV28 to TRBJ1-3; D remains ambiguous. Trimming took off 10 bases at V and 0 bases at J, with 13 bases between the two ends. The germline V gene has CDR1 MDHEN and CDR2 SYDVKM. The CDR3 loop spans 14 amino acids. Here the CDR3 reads CATGGRNSGNTIYF. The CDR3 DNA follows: TGTGCCACCGGTGGGCGAAACTCTGGAAACACCATATATTTT. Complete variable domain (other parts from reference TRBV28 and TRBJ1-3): DVKVTQSSRYLVKRTGEKVFLECVQDMDHENMFWYRQDPGLGLRLIYFSYDVKMKEKGDIPEGYSVSREKKERFSLILESASTNQTSMYLCATGGRNSGNTIYFGEGSWLTVV.

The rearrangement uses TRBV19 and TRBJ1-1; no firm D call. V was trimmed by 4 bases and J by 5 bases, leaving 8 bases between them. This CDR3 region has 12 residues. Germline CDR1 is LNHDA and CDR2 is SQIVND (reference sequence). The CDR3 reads CASSKPGTEAFF. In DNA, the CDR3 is TGTGCCAGTAGTAAGCCGGGGACTGAAGCTTTCTTT.

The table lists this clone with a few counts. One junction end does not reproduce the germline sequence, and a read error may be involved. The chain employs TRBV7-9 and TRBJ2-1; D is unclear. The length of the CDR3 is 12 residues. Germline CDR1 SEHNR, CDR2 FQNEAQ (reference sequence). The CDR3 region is CSSSWSTDEQFF. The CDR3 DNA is TGTTCCAGCAGCTGGTCCACGGATGAGCAGTTCTTC.